A single sample gave rise to the 14 T cell receptor beta chains below, sequenced in a study of T cell responses to AZD1222 COVID-19 vaccine. Sequencing used immunoSEQ multiplex PCR; TCRdb keeps in-frame clones, though not all of them. Seen here are 150,000 to 200,000 clones, roughly 94% observed once, and the top ten hold under 1.2%. Source: peripheral blood, taken 28 days after the second AZD1222 dose. The receptors stem from an adult who received the AZD1222 COVID-19 vaccine.

J is TRBJ2-1 and V is TRBV5-1; D remains unclear. Trimming cost V 0 bases and J 4 bases, with 5 bases left between them. Germline V CDR1 and CDR2: SGHRS, YFSETQ. CDR3 length: 13 residues. The CDR3 loop reads CASSLGPYNEQFF. CDR3 DNA: TGCGCCAGCAGCTTGGGGCCTTACAATGAGCAGTTCTTC.

The V call is TRBV7-9, the J call TRBJ1-1, with D possibly matching TRBD1 (5 bases). CDR1 is SEHNR, CDR2 FQNEAQ, per germline (reference sequence). Trimming cost V 4 bases and J 4 bases, with 16 bases left between them. The CDR3 sequence is 15 residues long. The CDR3 loop is CASSSRARGGTEAFF. In DNA form, the CDR3 reads TGTGCCAGCAGCTCCCGCGCCCGGGGGGGCACTGAAGCTTTCTTT.

V is TRBV29-1 and J is TRBJ1-1; the D gene is possibly TRBD1 (5 bases). CDR3 length: 13 residues. V lost 7 bases and J lost 2, with 14 bases in between. Germline loops: CDR1 SQVTM, CDR2 ANQGSEA. The CDR3 reads CSAGEGTNTEAFF. In DNA, the CDR3 is TGCAGCGCGGGGGAAGGGACCAACACTGAAGCTTTCTTT.

This rearrangement joins TRBV13 to TRBJ1-1; D perhaps matches TRBD1 (5 bases). The V gene's germline CDR1 is PRHDT and CDR2 FYEKMQ (reference sequence). This CDR3 contains 12 residues. The V end was cut by 5 bases, the J end by 5 bases, with 9 bases between. The CDR3 DNA is TGTGCCAGCAGCCCAGGGTTTACTGAAGCTTTCTTT. It specifies CASSPGFTEAFF.

The chain combines TRBV10-3 with TRBJ1-6, with TRBD1 matching 9 bases. From germline, CDR1 is ENHRY and CDR2 SYGVKD. The CDR3 spans 15 residues. Trimming removed 11 bases from V and 4 bases from J; junction bases left unmatched: 9. CDR3 in DNA: TGTGCCTCTAGGACAGGGGCCGATTATAATTCACCCCTCCACTTT. Amino acids: CASRTGADYNSPLHF.

The chain couples TRBV6-5 to TRBJ1-2; D remains unclear. The CDR3 has 11 residues. CDR1 and CDR2 from the germline V gene are MNHEY and SVGAGI. V was cut by 2 bases and J by 6 bases, with 4 bases left in between. The CDR3 sequence: CASSYGNGYTF. The CDR3 nucleotides are TGTGCCAGCAGTTACGGTAATGGCTACACCTTC.

This chain joins TRBV11-2 and TRBJ2-3; D uncertain. The CDR3 extends over 14 amino acids. Germline CDR1 SGHAT, CDR2 FQNNGV. V was cut by 6 bases and J by 0 bases, with 10 bases left in between. CDR3 residues: CASSDGSSTDTQYF. The CDR3 DNA reads as TGTGCCAGCAGTGACGGTTCTAGCACAGATACGCAGTATTTT.

V and J are TRBV6-6 and TRBJ1-1; 9 nucleotides line up with TRBD1. This CDR3 has 15 amino acids. Germline CDR1 reads MNHNY; CDR2 reads SVGAGI (reference sequence). V gave up 5 bases and J gave up 1 base; unmatched junction bases: 5. The CDR3: CASSNRGQGNTEAFF. DNA for the CDR3: TGTGCCAGCAGTAACCGGGGACAGGGGAACACTGAAGCTTTCTTT.

The V gene is TRBV6-5, the J gene TRBJ1-6; TRBD1 aligns across 8 bases. Germline lookup yields CDR1 MNHEY and CDR2 SVGAGI. CDR3 length: 15 residues. Trimming cost V 7 bases and J 7 bases; bases outside gene matches: 9. The CDR3 here is CASILDRVGNSPLHF. CDR3 bases: TGTGCCAGCATCTTGGACAGGGTCGGAAATTCACCCCTCCACTTT.

V usage is TRBV5-1 and J usage is TRBJ1-1; 12 bases are a match to TRBD1. Germline V gives CDR1 SGHRS, CDR2 YFSETQ. The CDR3 totals 14 residues. The ends lost 4 bases at V and 11 bases at J; junction bases unmatched: 9. CDR3 sequence: CASSIGTGGVGAFF. CDR3 DNA: TGCGCCAGCAGCATCGGGACAGGGGGCGTCGGGGCTTTCTTT. The whole variable domain, remainder taken from reference TRBV5-1 and TRBJ1-1, is KAGVTQTPRYLIKTRGQQVTLSCSPISGHRSVSWYQQTPGQGLQFLFEYFSETQRNKGNFPGRFSGRQFSNSRSEMNVSTLELGDSALYLCASSIGTGGVGAFFGQGTRLTVV.

The V call is TRBV11-2, the J call TRBJ2-2; D is perhaps TRBD1 (5 bases). Trimming took off 2 bases at V and 1 base at J, with 8 bases between the two ends. Germline V gene data show CDR1 as SGHAT and CDR2 as FQNNGV. CDR3 length: 15 residues. The CDR3 DNA follows: TGTGCCAGCAGCTTATTGGGGCTGAACACCGGGGAGCTGTTTTTT. It codes for CASSLLGLNTGELFF.

J is TRBJ1-3 and V is TRBV7-9, with TRBD1 matching 7 bases. The germline gives CDR1 SEHNR, CDR2 FQNEAQ (reference sequence). With 1 base clipped from V and 5 bases from J, the junction kept 8 bases outside the gene matches. CDR3 length equals 16 residues. The CDR3 here is CASSLDSRGLRNTIYF. The CDR3 nucleotides are TGTGCCAGCAGCTTAGATTCAAGGGGGCTGAGAAACACCATATATTTT.

This chain links TRBV5-4 with TRBJ2-1; 16 nucleotides match TRBD2. CDR3 size: 15 residues. The V segment lost 4 bases and the J segment 10 bases; nucleotides outside the gene matches: 5. Germline CDR1 SGHNT, CDR2 YYREEE (reference sequence). The CDR3 region has the DNA TGTGCCAGCAGCGGGACTAGCGGGGGGGCACGGGAGCAGTTCTTC. Protein product: CASSGTSGGAREQFF.

The rearrangement links TRBV7-2 to TRBJ1-1; 8 nucleotides align to TRBD1. V was pared by 5 bases and J by 3 bases, with 8 bases of the junction left unmatched. Germline values: CDR1 SGHTA, CDR2 FQGNSA. The CDR3 is 15 residues long. CDR3 sequence: CASSPGQGEYTEAFF. CDR3 in DNA: TGTGCCAGCAGCCCCGGACAGGGCGAGTACACTGAAGCTTTCTTT. Full variable domain (remainder filled in from reference TRBV7-2 and TRBJ1-1): GAGVSQSPSNKVTEKGKDVELRCDPISGHTALYWYRQSLGQGLEFLIYFQGNSAPDKSGLPSDRFSAERTGGSVSTLTIQRTQQEDSAVYLCASSPGQGEYTEAFFGQGTRLTVV.